This T cell receptor (beta chain) was profiled in a study of early T cells in non-severe SARS-CoV-2 infection (dated by TCRdb to the early 2020s). Describing the broader study: Because TCR sequencing relied on bulk RNA taken from unsorted whole blood, pairing of alpha and beta chains was not possible. Overall study outcomes, separate from this receptor: VDJdb matching was skewed toward anti-spike CD8 responses, so virus-specific expansions were likely underestimated and private and CD4 specificities were missed.

There are 16 amino acids in the CDR3, from cysteine to phenylalanine inclusive. Here the CDR3 DNA is all that survives: 48 bases in frame from base 1. The library relied on 5' RACE. The listed sequencing device is NextSeq 500. Unique molecular identifiers were attached to individual cDNA molecules in the TCR library protocol so that sequencing error and PCR bias could be corrected. TCR alpha and beta chains were both sequenced, and the abundances of alpha and beta sequences in each sample were closely correlated with each other. The published analysis was carried out like this. Decombinator V4 was used to perform V gene, J gene and CDR3 annotation of TCR sequences. Expanded TCRs were defined as changing significantly between any two time points under a Poisson model with p below 0.0001. TCR abundances were normalised to the total number of TCRs sequenced per sample and expressed as counts per million. MAIT TCRs were defined by TRAV1-2 paired with TRAJ12, TRAJ20 or TRAJ33, and iNKT TCRs by TRAV10 paired with TRAJ18. VDJdb, accessed on 1 November 2021, was searched for TCRs annotated for CMV, EBV and SARS-CoV-2, and TCRs annotated for more than one antigen were excluded. TCRdb trimmed public reads at Q25 via fastp, called clones via MiXCR and kept in-frame beta chains. Entries are consolidated by CDR3 protein sequence, retaining the most common genes and DNA. Clone size and V and J calls follow TCRdb, not the original study. The sample table shows around 61,000 distinct CDR3 sequences, and 10% are seen once. The top ten constitute approximately 6.5% of the sample.

A case-control design nested within a healthcare worker cohort in London, UK, was used, with weekly nasopharyngeal swab PCR tests and blood sampling performed. Between 23 and 31 March 2020, the week of the UK lockdown, healthcare workers were enrolled and then followed up weekly for as long as 16 weeks. To note about this clonotype: The clone's antigen remains unknown. Base-call qualities are not available, and no considerably larger clone is one nucleotide away.

Sequenced: whole blood. This receptor chain uses TRBV21-1 and TRBJ2-1; TRBD2, the D gene given by the table, was not confirmed from the DNA. TRBV21-1 is flagged as a pseudogene. The TCR sequence derives from an adult who was a healthcare worker with PCR-confirmed SARS-CoV-2 infection or an uninfected control (not recorded which). The DNA sequence is as follows: TGTGCCAGCGAGAACCCGGGACTAGCGATCTACAATGAGCAGTTCTTC. The translation is CASENPGLAIYNEQFF.